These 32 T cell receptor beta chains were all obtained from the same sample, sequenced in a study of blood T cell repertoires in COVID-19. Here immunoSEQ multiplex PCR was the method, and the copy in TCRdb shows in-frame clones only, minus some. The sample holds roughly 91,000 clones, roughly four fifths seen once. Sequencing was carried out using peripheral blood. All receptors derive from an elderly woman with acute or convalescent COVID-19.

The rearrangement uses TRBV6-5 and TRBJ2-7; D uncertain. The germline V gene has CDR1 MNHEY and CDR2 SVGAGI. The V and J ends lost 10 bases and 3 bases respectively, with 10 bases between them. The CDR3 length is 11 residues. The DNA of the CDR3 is TGTGCCACCGCGTTAAACTACGAGCAGTACTTC. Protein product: CATALNYEQYF.

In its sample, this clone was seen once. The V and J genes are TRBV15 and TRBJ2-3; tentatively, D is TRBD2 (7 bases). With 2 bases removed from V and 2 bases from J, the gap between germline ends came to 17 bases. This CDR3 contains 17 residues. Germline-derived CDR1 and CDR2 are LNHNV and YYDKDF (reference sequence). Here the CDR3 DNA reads TGTGCCACCAGCAGACGCGGAGGGGGGGGTCACACAGATACGCAGTATTTT. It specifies CATSRRGGGGHTDTQYF.

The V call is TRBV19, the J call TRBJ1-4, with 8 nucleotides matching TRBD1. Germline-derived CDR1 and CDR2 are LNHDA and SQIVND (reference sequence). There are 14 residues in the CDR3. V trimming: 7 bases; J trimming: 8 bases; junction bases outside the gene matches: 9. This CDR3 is CASTQDRVGEKLFF. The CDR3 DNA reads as TGTGCCAGTACCCAGGACAGGGTAGGCGAAAAACTGTTTTTT.

The CDR3 DNA is TGTGCCAGCAGTCAGGGGCTCAGTGGAAACACCATATATTTT. Encoded protein: CASSQGLSGNTIYF. The genes are TRBV27 and TRBJ1-3, with D possibly TRBD1 on 6 matching bases. The CDR3 is 14 amino acids. Germline CDR1 is MNHEY and CDR2 is SMNVEV (reference sequence). The germline V and J ends were trimmed by 5 bases and 3 bases, with 11 bases remaining between them.

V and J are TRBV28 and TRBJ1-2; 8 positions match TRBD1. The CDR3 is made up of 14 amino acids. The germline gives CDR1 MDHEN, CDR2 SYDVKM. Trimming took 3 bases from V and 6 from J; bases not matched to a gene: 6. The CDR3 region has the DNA TGTGCCAGCAGTTTGGTTCAGGGGGCAGATGGCTACACCTTC. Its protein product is CASSLVQGADGYTF.

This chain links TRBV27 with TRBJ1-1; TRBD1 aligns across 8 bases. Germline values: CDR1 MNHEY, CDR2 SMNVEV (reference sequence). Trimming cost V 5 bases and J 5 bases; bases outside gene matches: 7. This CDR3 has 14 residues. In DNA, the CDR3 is TGTGCCAGCAGTACCCACAGGGGGATGACTGAAGCTTTCTTT. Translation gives CASSTHRGMTEAFF.

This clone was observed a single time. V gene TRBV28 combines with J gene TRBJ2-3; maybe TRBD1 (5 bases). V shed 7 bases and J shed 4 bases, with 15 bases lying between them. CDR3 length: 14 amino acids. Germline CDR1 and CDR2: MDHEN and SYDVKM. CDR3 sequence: CASKINAGSDTQYF. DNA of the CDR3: TGTGCCAGCAAGATCAATGCAGGGTCAGATACGCAGTATTTT. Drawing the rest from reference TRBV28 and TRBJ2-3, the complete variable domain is DVKVTQSSRYLVKRTGEKVFLECVQDMDHENMFWYRQDPGLGLRLIYFSYDVKMKEKGDIPEGYSVSREKKERFSLILESASTNQTSMYLCASKINAGSDTQYFGPGTRLTVL.

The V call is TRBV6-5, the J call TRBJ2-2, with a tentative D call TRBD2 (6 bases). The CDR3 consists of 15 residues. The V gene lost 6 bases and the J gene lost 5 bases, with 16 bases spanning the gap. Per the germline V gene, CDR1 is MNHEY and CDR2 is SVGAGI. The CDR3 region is CASRPGLLVTGELFF. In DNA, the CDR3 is TGTGCCAGCAGGCCGGGACTCCTGGTGACCGGGGAGCTGTTTTTT.

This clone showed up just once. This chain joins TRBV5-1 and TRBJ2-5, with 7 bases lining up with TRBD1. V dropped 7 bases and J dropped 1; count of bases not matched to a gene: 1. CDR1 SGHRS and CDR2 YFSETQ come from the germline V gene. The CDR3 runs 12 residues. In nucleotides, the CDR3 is TGCGCCAGCTCAGGGGGCCAAGAGACCCAGTACTTC. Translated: CASSGGQETQYF.

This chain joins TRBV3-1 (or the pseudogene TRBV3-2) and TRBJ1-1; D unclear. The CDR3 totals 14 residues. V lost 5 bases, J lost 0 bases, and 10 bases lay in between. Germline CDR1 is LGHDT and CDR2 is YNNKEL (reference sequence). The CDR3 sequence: CASSYDLMNTEAFF. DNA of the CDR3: TGTGCCAGCAGCTACGACTTGATGAACACTGAAGCTTTCTTT.

CDR3 sequence reads: CAITPGLAGGTDTQYF. CDR3 bases: TGTGCCATCACCCCCGGACTAGCGGGGGGCACAGATACGCAGTATTTT. The chain links TRBV10-3 to TRBJ2-3, with 13 nucleotides matching TRBD2. Germline-derived CDR1 and CDR2 are ENHRY and SYGVKD. The CDR3 has 16 residues. J gave up 1 base and V 7 bases, and 5 bases lay outside the gene matches.

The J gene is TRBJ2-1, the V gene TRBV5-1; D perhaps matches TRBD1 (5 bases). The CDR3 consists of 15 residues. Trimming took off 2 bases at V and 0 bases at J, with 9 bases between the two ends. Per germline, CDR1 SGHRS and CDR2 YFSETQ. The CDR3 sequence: CASSFDRSSYNEQFF. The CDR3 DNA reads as TGCGCCAGCAGCTTTGACAGAAGCTCCTACAATGAGCAGTTCTTC. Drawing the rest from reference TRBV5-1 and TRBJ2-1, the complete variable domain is KAGVTQTPRYLIKTRGQQVTLSCSPISGHRSVSWYQQTPGQGLQFLFEYFSETQRNKGNFPGRFSGRQFSNSRSEMNVSTLELGDSALYLCASSFDRSSYNEQFFGPGTRLTVL.

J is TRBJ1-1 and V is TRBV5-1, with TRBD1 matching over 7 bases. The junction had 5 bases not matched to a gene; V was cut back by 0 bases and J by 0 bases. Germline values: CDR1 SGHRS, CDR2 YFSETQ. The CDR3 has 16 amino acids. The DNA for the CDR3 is TGCGCCAGCAGCTTGGACGGGACAGCTATGAACACTGAAGCTTTCTTT. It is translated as CASSLDGTAMNTEAFF.

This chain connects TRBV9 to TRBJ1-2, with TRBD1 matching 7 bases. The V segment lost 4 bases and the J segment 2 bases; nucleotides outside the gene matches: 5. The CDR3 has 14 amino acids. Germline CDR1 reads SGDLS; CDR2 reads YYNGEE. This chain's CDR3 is CASSINRGNYGYTF. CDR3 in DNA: TGTGCCAGCAGCATTAACAGGGGAAACTATGGCTACACCTTC.

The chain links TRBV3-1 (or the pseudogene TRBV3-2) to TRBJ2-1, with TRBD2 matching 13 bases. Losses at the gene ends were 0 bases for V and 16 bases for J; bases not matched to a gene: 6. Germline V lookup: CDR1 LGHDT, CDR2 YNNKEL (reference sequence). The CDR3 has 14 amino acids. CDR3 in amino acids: CASSQDRTSGSFFF. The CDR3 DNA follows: TGTGCCAGCAGCCAAGATAGGACTAGCGGGAGTTTTTTCTTC.

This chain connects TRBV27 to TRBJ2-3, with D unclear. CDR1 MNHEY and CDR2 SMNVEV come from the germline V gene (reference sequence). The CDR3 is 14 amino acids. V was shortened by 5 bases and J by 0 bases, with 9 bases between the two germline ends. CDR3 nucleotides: TGTGCCAGCAGTCCCTATACTAGCACAGATACGCAGTATTTT. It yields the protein CASSPYTSTDTQYF.

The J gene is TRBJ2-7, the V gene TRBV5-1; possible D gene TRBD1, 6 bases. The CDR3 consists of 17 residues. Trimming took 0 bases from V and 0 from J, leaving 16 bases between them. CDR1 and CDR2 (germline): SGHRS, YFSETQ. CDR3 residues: CASSLATGPLLSYEQYF. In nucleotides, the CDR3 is TGCGCCAGCAGCTTGGCTACAGGGCCTCTCCTCTCCTACGAGCAGTACTTC.

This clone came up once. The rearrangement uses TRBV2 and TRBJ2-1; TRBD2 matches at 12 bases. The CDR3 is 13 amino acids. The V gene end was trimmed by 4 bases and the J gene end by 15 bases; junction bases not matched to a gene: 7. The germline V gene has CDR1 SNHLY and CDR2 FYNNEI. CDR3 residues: CASSAGLAGIWFF. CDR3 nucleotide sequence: TGTGCCAGCAGTGCAGGACTAGCGGGGATTTGGTTCTTC.

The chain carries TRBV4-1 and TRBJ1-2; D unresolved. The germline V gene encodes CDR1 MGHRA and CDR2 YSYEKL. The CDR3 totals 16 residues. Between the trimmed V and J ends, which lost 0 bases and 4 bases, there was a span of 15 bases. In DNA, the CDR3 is TGCGCCAGCAGCCAAGAAGGGAATGGACTGGTCTATGGCTACACCTTC. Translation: CASSQEGNGLVYGYTF.

CDR3 residues: CASSYQQGLNTEAFF. Here the CDR3 DNA reads TGCGCCAGCAGCTATCAACAGGGCCTGAACACTGAAGCTTTCTTT. The chain carries TRBV5-1 and TRBJ1-1, with a weak D call TRBD1 (6 bases). Trimming took 3 bases from V and 0 from J, leaving 12 bases between them. This CDR3 is 15 amino acids long. Germline loops: CDR1 SGHRS, CDR2 YFSETQ.

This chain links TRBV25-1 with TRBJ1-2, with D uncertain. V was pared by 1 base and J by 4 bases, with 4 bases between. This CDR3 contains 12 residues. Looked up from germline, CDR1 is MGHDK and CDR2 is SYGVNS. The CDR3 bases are TGTGCCAGCAGTGAATTGAGCTATGGCTACACCTTC. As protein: CASSELSYGYTF.

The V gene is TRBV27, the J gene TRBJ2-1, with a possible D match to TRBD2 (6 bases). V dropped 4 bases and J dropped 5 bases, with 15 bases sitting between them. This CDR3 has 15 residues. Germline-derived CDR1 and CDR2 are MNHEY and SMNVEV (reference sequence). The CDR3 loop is CASSYGSGVNNEQFF. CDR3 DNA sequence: TGTGCCAGCAGTTATGGTTCGGGAGTAAACAATGAGCAGTTCTTC.

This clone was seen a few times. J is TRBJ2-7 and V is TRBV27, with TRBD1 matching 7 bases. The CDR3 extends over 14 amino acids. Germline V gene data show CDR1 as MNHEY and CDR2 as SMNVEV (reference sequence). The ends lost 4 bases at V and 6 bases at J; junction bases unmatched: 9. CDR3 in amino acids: CASSSLKDRVEQYF. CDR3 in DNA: TGTGCCAGCAGTTCACTTAAAGACAGGGTCGAGCAGTACTTC.

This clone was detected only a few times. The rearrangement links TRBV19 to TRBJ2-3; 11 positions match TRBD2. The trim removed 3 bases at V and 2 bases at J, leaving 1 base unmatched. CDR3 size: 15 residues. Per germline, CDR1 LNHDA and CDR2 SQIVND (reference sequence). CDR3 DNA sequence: TGTGCCAGTAGTATGACTAGCGGGGACACAGATACGCAGTATTTT. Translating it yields CASSMTSGDTDTQYF.

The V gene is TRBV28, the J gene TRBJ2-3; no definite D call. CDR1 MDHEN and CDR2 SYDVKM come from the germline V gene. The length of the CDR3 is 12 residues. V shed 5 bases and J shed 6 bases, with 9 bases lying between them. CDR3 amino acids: CASSPLPDTQYF. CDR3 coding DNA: TGTGCCAGCAGTCCCCTACCGGATACGCAGTATTTT.

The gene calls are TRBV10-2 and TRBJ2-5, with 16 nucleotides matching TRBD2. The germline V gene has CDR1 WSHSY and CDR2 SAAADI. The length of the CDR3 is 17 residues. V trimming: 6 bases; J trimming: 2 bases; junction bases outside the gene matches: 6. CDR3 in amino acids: CASREVGLAGGQETQYF. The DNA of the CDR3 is TGCGCCAGCAGGGAGGTGGGACTAGCGGGAGGGCAAGAGACCCAGTACTTC.

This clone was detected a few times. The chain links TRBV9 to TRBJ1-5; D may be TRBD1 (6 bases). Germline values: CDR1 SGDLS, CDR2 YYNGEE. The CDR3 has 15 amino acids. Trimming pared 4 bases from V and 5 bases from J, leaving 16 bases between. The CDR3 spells CASSQGGAYDQPQHF. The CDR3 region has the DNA TGTGCCAGCAGCCAAGGGGGGGCCTATGATCAGCCCCAGCATTTT.

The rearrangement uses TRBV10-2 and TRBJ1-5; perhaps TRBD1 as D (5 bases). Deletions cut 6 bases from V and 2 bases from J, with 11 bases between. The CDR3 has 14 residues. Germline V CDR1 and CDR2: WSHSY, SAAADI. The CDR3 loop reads CASRMGEGNQPQHF. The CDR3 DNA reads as TGCGCCAGCAGGATGGGGGAGGGCAATCAGCCCCAGCATTTT.

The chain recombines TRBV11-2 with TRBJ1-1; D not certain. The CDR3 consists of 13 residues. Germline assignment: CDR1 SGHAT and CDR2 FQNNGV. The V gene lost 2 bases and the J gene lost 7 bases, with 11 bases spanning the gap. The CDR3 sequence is CASSLYTQDEAFF. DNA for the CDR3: TGTGCCAGCAGCTTATACACGCAGGATGAAGCTTTCTTT.

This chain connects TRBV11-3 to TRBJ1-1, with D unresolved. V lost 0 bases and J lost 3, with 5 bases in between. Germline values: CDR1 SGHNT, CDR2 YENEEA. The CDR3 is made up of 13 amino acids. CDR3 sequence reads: CASSLEVDTEAFF. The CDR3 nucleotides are TGTGCCAGCAGCTTAGAGGTAGACACTGAAGCTTTCTTT.

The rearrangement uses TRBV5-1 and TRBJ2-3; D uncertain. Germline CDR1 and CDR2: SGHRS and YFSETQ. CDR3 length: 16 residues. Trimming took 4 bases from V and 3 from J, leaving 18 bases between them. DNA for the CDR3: TGCGCCAGCAGCCCCACTATTTCACTAAGTACAGATACGCAGTATTTT. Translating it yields CASSPTISLSTDTQYF. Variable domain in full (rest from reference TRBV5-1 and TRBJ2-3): KAGVTQTPRYLIKTRGQQVTLSCSPISGHRSVSWYQQTPGQGLQFLFEYFSETQRNKGNFPGRFSGRQFSNSRSEMNVSTLELGDSALYLCASSPTISLSTDTQYFGPGTRLTVL.

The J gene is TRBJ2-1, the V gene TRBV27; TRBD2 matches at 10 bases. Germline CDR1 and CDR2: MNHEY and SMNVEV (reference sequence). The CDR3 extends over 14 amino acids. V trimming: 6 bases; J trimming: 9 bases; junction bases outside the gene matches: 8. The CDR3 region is CASRESGRAPEQFF. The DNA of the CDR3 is TGTGCCAGCAGGGAGAGCGGGAGGGCGCCTGAGCAGTTCTTC.